The rows below give T cell receptor beta chains drawn from one sample of a study of shared T cell receptors in the human thymus. The assay was immunoSEQ multiplex PCR, and TCRdb's table has in-frame clones only and misses some. Of roughly 660,000 clones in the sample, approximately 90% are singletons; the top ten hold around 0.0099%. The data also belong to a second study, concerning human thymus T cells.

Sequenced input: thymocytes. These receptors originate from a boy younger than two with a congenital heart defect. The CDR3 runs from the conserved cysteine through the conserved F or W. Fields, in order: J gene, V gene, clone size, D gene, CDR3 DNA, CDR3 protein. D genes are given only for firm matches. Size is omitted from some rows. Given values are once, few, many or a class for expanded clones.

TRBJ2-7	TRBV2	.	TRBD2	TGTGCCAGCAGTGAAGACGCGGGAGGCCTCAACGAGCAGTACTTC	CASSEDAGGLNEQYF
TRBJ2-6	TRBV5-5	.	.	TGTGCCAGCAGCCCCAGAGGGCCTCGGCCCACTGGGGCCAACGTCCTGACTTTC	CASSPRGPRPTGANVLTF
TRBJ2-2	TRBV10-2	.	.	TGCGCCAGCAGTGAGGGACAGGGCCGGACTAGGCACACCGGGGAGCTGTTTTTT	CASSEGQGRTRHTGELFF
TRBJ1-5	TRBV7-2	.	.	TGTGCCAGCAGCTTAGAAAGGTCAGGGGTTACCAATCAGCCCCAGCATTTT	CASSLERSGVTNQPQHF
TRBJ1-1	TRBV13	.	.	TGTGCCAGCAGCGAACGGCCGGGGGAAGAGGGAAGGAACACTGAAGCTTTCTTT	CASSERPGEEGRNTEAFF
TRBJ1-2	TRBV7-9	once	.	TGTGCCAGCAGCAGTGGACAGCTTTTCTATGGCTACACCTTC	CASSSGQLFYGYTF
TRBJ2-2	TRBV29-1	.	TRBD1	TGCAGCGTTGTACAGGGGGCCGGGGAGCTGTTTTTT	CSVVQGAGELFF
TRBJ2-7	TRBV6-5	.	.	TGTGCCAGCAGTTACCCAGAACCCCCCTACGAGCAGTACTTC	CASSYPEPPYEQYF
TRBJ2-1	TRBV30	.	TRBD2	TGTGCCTGGAGTGTCGAGGGGCAAGGTGGGAGGGCCTACAATGAGCAGTTCTTC	CAWSVEGQGGRAYNEQFF
TRBJ2-3	TRBV28	.	TRBD1	TGTGCCAGCAGCTCCAGACAGGGGGGGAAGTATACGCAGTATTTT	CASSSRQGGKYTQYF
TRBJ2-1	TRBV25-1	.	TRBD1	TGTGCCAGCAGTGAATTAGGGGGCGACCAGTACAATGAGCAGTTCTTC	CASSELGGDQYNEQFF
TRBJ2-7	TRBV6-5	.	.	TGTCACCATAAGGGGGAGAGCGTGGACGAGCAGTACTTC	CHHKGESVDEQYF
TRBJ1-1	TRBV6-5	.	.	TGTGCCAGCAGTCGCGCCAACACTGAAGCTTTCTTT	CASSRANTEAFF
TRBJ2-3	TRBV19	.	TRBD2	TGTGCCAGTAGTATTAGGCTAGCGGCAAGCACAGATACGCAGTATTTT	CASSIRLAASTDTQYF
TRBJ2-7	TRBV14	.	TRBD2	TGTGCCAGCAGCCGGACTAGCGGGAGTCGCTACGAGCAGTACTTC	CASSRTSGSRYEQYF
TRBJ1-1	TRBV21-1	.	.	TGTGCCAGCAGCACCCGGACAGGGCGTAGAAGGAAGACTGAAGCTTTCTTT	CASSTRTGRRRKTEAFF
TRBJ2-7	TRBV27	.	TRBD1	TGTGCCAGCAGTCGCGGGGACAGGGTAGGGTACGAGCAGTACTTC	CASSRGDRVGYEQYF
TRBJ1-1	TRBV29-1	.	TRBD1	TGCAGCGTTCGGCAGGGGGTCGGCACTGAAGCTTTCTTT	CSVRQGVGTEAFF
TRBJ1-3	TRBV28	few	.	TGTGCCAGCAGTTCTGTGGCAGTCATCAAATCTGGAAACACCATATATTTT	CASSSVAVIKSGNTIYF
TRBJ2-7	TRBV2	.	TRBD2	TGTGCCAGCACTAGCGGTGCCTACGAGCAGTACTTC	CASTSGAYEQYF
TRBJ2-7	TRBV4-1	.	TRBD2	TGCGCCAGCAGCCAAGGCGGGACTAGCGGGAGATACGAGCAGTACTTC	CASSQGGTSGRYEQYF
TRBJ2-7	TRBV10-1	.	TRBD1	TGCGCCAGCAGTGAGGACAGGGCCCGTGTCTCCTACGAGCAGTACTTC	CASSEDRARVSYEQYF
TRBJ2-1	TRBV6-1	.	TRBD2	TGTGCCAGCAGTGAAGGGGAGGGACTAGCGGGAGAAAATGAGCAGTTCTTC	CASSEGEGLAGENEQFF
TRBJ2-1	TRBV5-4	.	TRBD2	TGTGCCAGCAGCTCCCTAGCGGGGGTATCCTACAATGAGCAGTTCTTC	CASSSLAGVSYNEQFF
TRBJ2-7	TRBV28	few	TRBD2	TGTGCCAGCAGTTTCGCAGTGGGACTAACCGGGGGCGAGCAGTACTTC	CASSFAVGLTGGEQYF
TRBJ2-5	TRBV7-9	.	TRBD2	TGTGCCAGCAGCCACACTAGCGGGAGGGCCTTAGGGGAGACCCAGTACTTC	CASSHTSGRALGETQYF
TRBJ2-4	TRBV4-1	.	.	TGCGCCAGCAGCCAGGGGGACACCGCGACTCGAACCAAAAACATTCAGTACTTC	CASSQGDTATRTKNIQYF
TRBJ2-1	TRBV5-4	few	TRBD2	TGTGCCAGCAGTTGGAGCGGGGGGACTAGCGAGAGCTCCTACAATGAGCAGTTCTTC	CASSWSGGTSESSYNEQFF
TRBJ2-1	TRBV5-1	once	TRBD2	TGCGCCAGCAGCTGGAACCTAGCGGGGAGATCCTACAATGAGCAGTTCTTC	CASSWNLAGRSYNEQFF
TRBJ2-5	TRBV9	.	TRBD2	TGTGCCAGCAGTTCCCCCGGGACTAGCGTTAGGGAGGAGACCCAGTACTTC	CASSSPGTSVREETQYF
TRBJ2-5	TRBV7-9	.	.	TGTGCCAGCAGCTTAGAGCCCCCAGCGGGTCAAGAGACCCAGTACTTC	CASSLEPPAGQETQYF
TRBJ1-3	TRBV28	.	TRBD1	TGTGCCAGCAGCCCTTTACAGGGGCCACCGACTGGAAACACCATATATTTT	CASSPLQGPPTGNTIYF
TRBJ2-5	TRBV19	.	TRBD2	TGTGCCAGTACTGATCGACTAGCGGGGGACCAAGAGACCCAGTACTTC	CASTDRLAGDQETQYF
TRBJ1-1	TRBV4-3	few	.	TGCGCCAGCAGCCAAGACAGTGGCACTGAAGCTTTCTTT	CASSQDSGTEAFF
TRBJ2-3	TRBV4-3	.	TRBD2	TGCGCCAGCAGCCAAGATCTGGGGGAGGGAGTCACAGATACGCAGTATTTT	CASSQDLGEGVTDTQYF
TRBJ2-1	TRBV11-3	.	.	TGTGCCAGCGAGGGTCGGCAGGGACATAGGTTGCAGTTCTTC	CASEGRQGHRLQFF
TRBJ2-7	TRBV27	.	TRBD2	TGTGCCAGCAGTTTATCGCTAGCGGGGAACTACGAGCAGTACTTC	CASSLSLAGNYEQYF
TRBJ2-3	TRBV6-6	.	.	TGTGCCACCGGGGAACAGCCCTCTAGCACAGATACGCAGTATTTT	CATGEQPSSTDTQYF
TRBJ2-1	TRBV4-2	.	TRBD2	TGTGCCAGCAGCCAAGATCGGGGGGGATCCTACAATGAGCAGTTCTTC	CASSQDRGGSYNEQFF
TRBJ1-5	TRBV4-3	.	.	TGCGCCAGCAGCCAAGACCGGGGGGATAATCAGCCCCAGCATTTT	CASSQDRGDNQPQHF
TRBJ1-3	TRBV7-9	.	TRBD1	TGTGCCAGCAGCTTAGCGCAGAGGGACAGAGACTCTGGAAACACCATATATTTT	CASSLAQRDRDSGNTIYF
TRBJ1-2	TRBV7-2	.	.	TGTGCCAGCAGCTTAGGGGCCCTCTATGGCTACACCTTC	CASSLGALYGYTF
TRBJ2-1	TRBV28	.	TRBD2	TGTGCCAGCAGTTTACTAACCGGGACTAGCGGGAGCGCAATCTGGGGCAGTGAGCAGTTCTTC	CASSLLTGTSGSAIWGSEQFF
TRBJ2-3	TRBV27	.	.	TGTGCCAGCAGTTTATATTCCCCCGACAGAGCCACAGATACGCAGTATTTT	CASSLYSPDRATDTQYF
TRBJ2-5	TRBV6-5	.	.	TGTGCCAGCAGCTTCAGGGGCCCGGAGACCCAGTACTTC	CASSFRGPETQYF